This entry concerns a single T cell receptor (beta chain). Its antigen is unknown. This entry comes from a study of response to subunit inactivated influenza vaccine. TCRdb reprocessed the RT-PCR reads via MiXCR and lists one record per CDR3 protein. Among about 650,000 distinct CDR3 sequences listed, 12% to 15% were seen once. In germline, CDR1 is SGHVS, CDR2 FQNEAQ. The CDR3 spans 16 residues. Trimming removed 0 bases from V and 3 bases from J; junction bases left unmatched: 6. Study-wide results and limits: Authors suggested few new T cells are recruited by each seasonal influenza vaccination.

The clonotype comes from a man in his fifties who received an inactivated influenza vaccine. The input for sequencing was PBMCs from blood, taken 14 to 15 days before vaccination. The J gene is TRBJ2-7, the V gene TRBV7-8, with TRBD1 matching over 9 bases. CDR3 in amino acids: CASSLAQRTGDYEQYF. The CDR3 coding sequence is TGTGCCAGCAGCTTAGCGCAAAGGACAGGGGACTACGAGCAGTACTTC.